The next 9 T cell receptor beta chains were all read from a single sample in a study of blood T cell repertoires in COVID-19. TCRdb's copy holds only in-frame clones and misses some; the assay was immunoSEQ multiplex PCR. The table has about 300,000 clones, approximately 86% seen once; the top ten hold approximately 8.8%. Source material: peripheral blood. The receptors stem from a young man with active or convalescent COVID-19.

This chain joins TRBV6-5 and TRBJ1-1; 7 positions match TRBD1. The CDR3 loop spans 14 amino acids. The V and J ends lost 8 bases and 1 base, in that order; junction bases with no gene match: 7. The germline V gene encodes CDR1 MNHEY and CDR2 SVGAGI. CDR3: CASLMAGGNTEAFF. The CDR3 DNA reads TGTGCCAGCTTAATGGCAGGGGGGAACACTGAAGCTTTCTTT.

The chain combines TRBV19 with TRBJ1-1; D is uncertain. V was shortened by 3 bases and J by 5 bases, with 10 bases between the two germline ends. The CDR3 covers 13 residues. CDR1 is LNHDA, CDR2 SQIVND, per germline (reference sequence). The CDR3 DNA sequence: TGTGCCAGTAGTATCACTGTGCGGACTGAAGCTTTCTTT. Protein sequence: CASSITVRTEAFF.

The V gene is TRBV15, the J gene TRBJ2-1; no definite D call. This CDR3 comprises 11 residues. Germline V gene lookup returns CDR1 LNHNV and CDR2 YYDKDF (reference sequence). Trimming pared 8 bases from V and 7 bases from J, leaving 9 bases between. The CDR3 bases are TGTGCCACCCGCGACTCTAATGAGCAGTTCTTC. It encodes CATRDSNEQFF.

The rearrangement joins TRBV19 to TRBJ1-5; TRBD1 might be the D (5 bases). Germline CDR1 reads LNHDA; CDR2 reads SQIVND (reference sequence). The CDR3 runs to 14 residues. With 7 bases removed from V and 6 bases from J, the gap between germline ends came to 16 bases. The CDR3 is CASTPGRGGQPQHF. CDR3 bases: TGTGCCAGTACCCCCGGAAGGGGAGGTCAGCCCCAGCATTTT.

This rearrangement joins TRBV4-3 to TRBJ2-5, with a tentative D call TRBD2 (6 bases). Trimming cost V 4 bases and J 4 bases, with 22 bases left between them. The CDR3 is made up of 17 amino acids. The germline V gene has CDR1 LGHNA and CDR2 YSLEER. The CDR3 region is CASSPDPRGTLRETQYF. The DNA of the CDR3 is TGCGCCAGCAGCCCCGACCCCCGGGGGACGCTTAGAGAGACCCAGTACTTC.

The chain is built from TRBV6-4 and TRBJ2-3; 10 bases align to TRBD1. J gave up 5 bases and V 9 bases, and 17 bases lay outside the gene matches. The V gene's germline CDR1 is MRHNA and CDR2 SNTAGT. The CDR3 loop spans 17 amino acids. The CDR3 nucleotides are TGTGCCAGAAAAATAAAGACAGGGGGCTTCGGGGAAGATACGCAGTATTTT. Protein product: CARKIKTGGFGEDTQYF.

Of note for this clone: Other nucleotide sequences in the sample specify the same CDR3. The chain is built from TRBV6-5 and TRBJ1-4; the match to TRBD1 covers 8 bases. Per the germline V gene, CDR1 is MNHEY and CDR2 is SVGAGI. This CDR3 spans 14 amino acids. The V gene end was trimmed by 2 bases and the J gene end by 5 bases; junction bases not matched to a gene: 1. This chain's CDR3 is CASSYGQGNEKLFF. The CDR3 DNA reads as TGTGCCAGCAGTTACGGACAGGGAAATGAAAAACTGTTTTTT.

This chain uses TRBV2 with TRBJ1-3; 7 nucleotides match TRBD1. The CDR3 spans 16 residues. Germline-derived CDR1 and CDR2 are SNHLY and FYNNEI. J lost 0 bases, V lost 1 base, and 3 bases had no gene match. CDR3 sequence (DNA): TGTGCCAGCAGTGAAGGACAGGGTAACTCTGGAAACACCATATATTTT. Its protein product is CASSEGQGNSGNTIYF.

CDR3 DNA sequence: TGCAGCGTTGATGGCAGGAATACCTACGAGCAGTACTTC. It codes for CSVDGRNTYEQYF. The chain uses TRBV29-1 and TRBJ2-7; D is undetermined. V was trimmed by 3 bases and J by 2 bases, leaving 11 bases between them. Germline values: CDR1 SQVTM, CDR2 ANQGSEA. The length of the CDR3 is 13 residues.